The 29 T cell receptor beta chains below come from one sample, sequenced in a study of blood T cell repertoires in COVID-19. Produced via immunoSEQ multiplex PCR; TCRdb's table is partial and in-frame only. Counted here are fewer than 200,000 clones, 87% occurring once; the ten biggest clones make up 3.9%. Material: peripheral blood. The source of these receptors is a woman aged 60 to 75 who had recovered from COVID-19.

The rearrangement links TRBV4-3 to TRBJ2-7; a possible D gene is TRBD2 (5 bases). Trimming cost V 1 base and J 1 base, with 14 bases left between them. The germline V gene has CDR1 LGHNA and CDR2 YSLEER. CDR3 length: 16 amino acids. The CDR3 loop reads CASSQVVVASSYEQYF. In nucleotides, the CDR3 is TGCGCCAGCAGCCAAGTTGTGGTAGCGTCGTCCTACGAGCAGTACTTC.

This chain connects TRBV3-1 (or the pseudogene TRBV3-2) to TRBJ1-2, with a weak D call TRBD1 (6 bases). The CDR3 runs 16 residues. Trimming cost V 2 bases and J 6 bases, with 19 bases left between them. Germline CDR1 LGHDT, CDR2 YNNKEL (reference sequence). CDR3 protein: CASSQIWGRTADGYTF. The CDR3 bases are TGTGCCAGCAGCCAAATCTGGGGAAGGACAGCGGATGGCTACACCTTC.

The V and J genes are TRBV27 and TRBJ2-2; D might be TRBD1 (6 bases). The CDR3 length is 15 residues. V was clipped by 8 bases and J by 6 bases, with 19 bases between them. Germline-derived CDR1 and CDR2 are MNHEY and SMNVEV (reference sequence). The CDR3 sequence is CASRRGSEGAGELFF. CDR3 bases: TGTGCCAGCCGTCGTGGGAGCGAGGGGGCCGGGGAGCTGTTTTTT.

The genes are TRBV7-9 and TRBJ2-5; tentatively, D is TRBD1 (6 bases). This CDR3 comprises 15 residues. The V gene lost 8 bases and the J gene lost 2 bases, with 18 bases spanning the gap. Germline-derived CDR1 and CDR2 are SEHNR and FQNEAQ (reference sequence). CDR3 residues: CASVRTEIKQETQYF. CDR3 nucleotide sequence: TGTGCCAGCGTTAGGACAGAGATAAAGCAAGAGACCCAGTACTTC.

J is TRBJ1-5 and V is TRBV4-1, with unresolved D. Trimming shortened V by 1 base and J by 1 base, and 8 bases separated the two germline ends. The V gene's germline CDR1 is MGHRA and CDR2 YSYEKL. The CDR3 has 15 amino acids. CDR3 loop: CASSQVWESNQPQHF. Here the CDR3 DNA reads TGCGCCAGCAGCCAAGTTTGGGAGAGCAATCAGCCCCAGCATTTT.

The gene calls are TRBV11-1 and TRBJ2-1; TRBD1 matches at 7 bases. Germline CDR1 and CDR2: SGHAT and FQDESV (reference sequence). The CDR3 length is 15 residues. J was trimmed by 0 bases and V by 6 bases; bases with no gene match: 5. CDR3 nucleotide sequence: TGTGCCAGCAGTTCACAGGGGAGCTCCTACAATGAGCAGTTCTTC. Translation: CASSSQGSSYNEQFF.

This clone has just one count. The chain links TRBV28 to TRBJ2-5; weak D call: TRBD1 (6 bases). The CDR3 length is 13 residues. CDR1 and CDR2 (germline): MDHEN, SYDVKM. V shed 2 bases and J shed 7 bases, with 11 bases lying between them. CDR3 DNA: TGTGCCAGCAGTTTAGAGACAGGCGGGACCCAGTACTTC. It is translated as CASSLETGGTQYF.

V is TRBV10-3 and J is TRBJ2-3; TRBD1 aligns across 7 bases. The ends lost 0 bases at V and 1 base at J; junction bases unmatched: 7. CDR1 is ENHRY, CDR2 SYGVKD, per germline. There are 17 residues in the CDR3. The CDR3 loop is CAISESVQGLRTDTQYF. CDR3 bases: TGTGCCATCAGTGAGTCGGTACAGGGGCTACGCACAGATACGCAGTATTTT.

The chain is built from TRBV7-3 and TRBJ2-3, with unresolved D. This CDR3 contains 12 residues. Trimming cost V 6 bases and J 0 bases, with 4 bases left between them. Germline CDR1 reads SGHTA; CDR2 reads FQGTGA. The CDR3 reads CASSTSTDTQYF. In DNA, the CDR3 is TGTGCCAGCAGTACTAGCACAGATACGCAGTATTTT.

CDR3 nucleotide sequence: TGCGCCAGCAGCTTGGGCGGACTGAGCACAGATACGCAGTATTTT. It encodes CASSLGGLSTDTQYF. This chain connects TRBV5-1 to TRBJ2-3; maybe TRBD2 (5 bases). V was cut by 0 bases and J by 0 bases, with 8 bases left in between. The CDR3 length is 15 residues. The germline V gene encodes CDR1 SGHRS and CDR2 YFSETQ.

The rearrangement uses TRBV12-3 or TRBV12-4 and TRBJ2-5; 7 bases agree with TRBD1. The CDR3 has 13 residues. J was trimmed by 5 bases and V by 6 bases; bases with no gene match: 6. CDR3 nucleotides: TGTGCCAGCAGGACCACAGGGGAGGAGACCCAGTACTTC. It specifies CASRTTGEETQYF.

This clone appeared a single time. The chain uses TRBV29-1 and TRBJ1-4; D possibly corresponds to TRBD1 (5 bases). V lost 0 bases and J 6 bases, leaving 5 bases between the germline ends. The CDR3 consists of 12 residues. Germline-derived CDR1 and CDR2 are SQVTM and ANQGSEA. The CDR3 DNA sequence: TGCAGCGTTGAAGAGGGGCATGAAAAACTGTTTTTT. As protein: CSVEEGHEKLFF.

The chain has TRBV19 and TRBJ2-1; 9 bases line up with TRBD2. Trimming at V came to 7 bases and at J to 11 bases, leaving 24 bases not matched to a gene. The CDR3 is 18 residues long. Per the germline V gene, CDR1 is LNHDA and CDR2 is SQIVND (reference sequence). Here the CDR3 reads CASTNTGGGASGVRKQFF. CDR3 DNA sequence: TGTGCCAGTACTAATACTGGGGGTGGGGCTAGCGGGGTCCGAAAGCAGTTCTTC. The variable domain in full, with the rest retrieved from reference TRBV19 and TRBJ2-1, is DGGITQSPKYLFRKEGQNVTLSCEQNLNHDAMYWYRQDPGQGLRLIYYSQIVNDFQKGDIAEGYSVSREKKESFPLTVTSAQKNPTAFYLCASTNTGGGASGVRKQFFGPGTRLTVL.

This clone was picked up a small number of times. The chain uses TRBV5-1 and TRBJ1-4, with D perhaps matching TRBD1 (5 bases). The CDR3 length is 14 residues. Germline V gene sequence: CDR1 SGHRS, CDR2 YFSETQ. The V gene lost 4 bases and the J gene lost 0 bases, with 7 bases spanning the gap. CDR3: CASSTGTTNEKLFF. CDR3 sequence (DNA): TGCGCCAGCAGCACAGGAACAACTAATGAAAAACTGTTTTTT.

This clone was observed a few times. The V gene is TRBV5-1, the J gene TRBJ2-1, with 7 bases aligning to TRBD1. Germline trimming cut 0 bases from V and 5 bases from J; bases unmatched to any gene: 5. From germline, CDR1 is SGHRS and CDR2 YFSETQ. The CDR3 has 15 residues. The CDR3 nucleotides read TGCGCCAGCAGCTTGGGAGACAGGGACCACAATGAGCAGTTCTTC. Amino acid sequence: CASSLGDRDHNEQFF.

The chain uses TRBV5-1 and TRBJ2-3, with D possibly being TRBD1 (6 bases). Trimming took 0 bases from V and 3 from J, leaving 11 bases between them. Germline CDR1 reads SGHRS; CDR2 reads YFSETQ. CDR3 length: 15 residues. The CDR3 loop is CASSLDSQGTDTQYF. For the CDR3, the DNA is TGCGCCAGCAGCTTGGACTCACAGGGTACAGATACGCAGTATTTT.

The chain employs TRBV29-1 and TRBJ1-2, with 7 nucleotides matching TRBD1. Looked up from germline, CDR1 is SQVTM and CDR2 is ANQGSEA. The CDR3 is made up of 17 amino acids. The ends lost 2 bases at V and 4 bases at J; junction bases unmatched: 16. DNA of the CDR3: TGCAGCGTTGAATCGTACAGGAGTGGACAGGCCTTCTATGGCTACACCTTC. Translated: CSVESYRSGQAFYGYTF.

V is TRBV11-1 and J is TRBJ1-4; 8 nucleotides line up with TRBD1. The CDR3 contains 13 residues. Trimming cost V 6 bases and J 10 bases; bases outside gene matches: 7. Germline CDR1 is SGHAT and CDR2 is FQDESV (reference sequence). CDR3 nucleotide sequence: TGTGCCAGCAGTTCAGGACAGGGCGTAAAACTGTTTTTT. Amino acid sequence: CASSSGQGVKLFF. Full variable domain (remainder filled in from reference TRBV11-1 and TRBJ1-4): EAEVAQSPRYKITEKSQAVAFWCDPISGHATLYWYRQILGQGPELLVQFQDESVVDDSQLPKDRFSAERLKGVDSTLKIQPAELGDSAMYLCASSSGQGVKLFFGSGTQLSVL.

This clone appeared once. The CDR3 DNA is TGTGCCAGCAGCACGCCAAAGGGGCCCTCCTACGAGCAGTACTTC. Encoded protein: CASSTPKGPSYEQYF. V and J are TRBV5-4 and TRBJ2-7; the D gene is possibly TRBD1 (5 bases). Germline values: CDR1 SGHNT, CDR2 YYREEE (reference sequence). The CDR3 is made up of 15 amino acids. V lost 4 bases and J 0 bases, leaving 14 bases between the germline ends.

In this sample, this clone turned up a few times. In DNA form, the CDR3 reads TGTGCCAGCACAGACAGGGCCCTCTATGGCTACACCTTC. Protein sequence: CASTDRALYGYTF. This sequence joins TRBV28 and TRBJ1-2; 7 nucleotides match TRBD1. The ends lost 7 bases at V and 4 bases at J; junction bases unmatched: 6. Germline CDR1 reads MDHEN; CDR2 reads SYDVKM. The CDR3 loop spans 13 amino acids.

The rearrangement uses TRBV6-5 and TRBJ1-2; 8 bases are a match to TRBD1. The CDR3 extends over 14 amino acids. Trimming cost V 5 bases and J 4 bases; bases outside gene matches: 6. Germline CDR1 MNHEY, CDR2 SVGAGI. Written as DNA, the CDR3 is TGTGCCAGCAGTATCCGGGACAGGAGCTATGGCTACACCTTC. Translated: CASSIRDRSYGYTF.

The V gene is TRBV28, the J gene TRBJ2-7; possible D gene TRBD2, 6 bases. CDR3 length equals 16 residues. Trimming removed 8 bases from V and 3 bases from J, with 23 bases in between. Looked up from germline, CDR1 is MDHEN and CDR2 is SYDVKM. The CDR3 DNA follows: TGTGCCAGCCGCCGCGGGATCGGCAGGACGAACTACGAGCAGTACTTC. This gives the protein CASRRGIGRTNYEQYF.

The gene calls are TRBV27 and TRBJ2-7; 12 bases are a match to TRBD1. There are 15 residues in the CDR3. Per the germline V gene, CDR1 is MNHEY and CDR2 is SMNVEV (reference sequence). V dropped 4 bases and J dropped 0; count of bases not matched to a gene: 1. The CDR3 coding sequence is TGTGCCAGCAGTTGGGACAGGGGGCTCTCCTACGAGCAGTACTTC. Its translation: CASSWDRGLSYEQYF.

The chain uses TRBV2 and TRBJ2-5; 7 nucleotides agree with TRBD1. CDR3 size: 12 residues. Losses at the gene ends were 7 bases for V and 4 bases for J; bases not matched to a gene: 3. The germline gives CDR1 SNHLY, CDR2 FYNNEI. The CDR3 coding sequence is TGTGCCAGCACCCGGACAGGAGAGACCCAGTACTTC. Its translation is CASTRTGETQYF.

For the CDR3, the DNA is TGTGCCAGCAGTTACTCGGGCCAAGTTAATGAAAAACTGTTTTTT. As protein: CASSYSGQVNEKLFF. The rearrangement links TRBV6-5 to TRBJ1-4; no definite D call. The ends were cut back, 0 bases at V and 4 bases at J, with 9 bases in the middle. Germline V lookup: CDR1 MNHEY, CDR2 SVGAGI. The CDR3 sequence is 15 residues long.

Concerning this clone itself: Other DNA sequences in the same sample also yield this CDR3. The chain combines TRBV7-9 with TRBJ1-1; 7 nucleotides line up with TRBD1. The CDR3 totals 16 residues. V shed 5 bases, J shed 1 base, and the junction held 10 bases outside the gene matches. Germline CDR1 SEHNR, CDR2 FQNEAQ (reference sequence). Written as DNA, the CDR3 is TGTGCCAGCAGCCCTATAGGGGGCAGACAGAACACTGAAGCTTTCTTT. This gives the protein CASSPIGGRQNTEAFF.

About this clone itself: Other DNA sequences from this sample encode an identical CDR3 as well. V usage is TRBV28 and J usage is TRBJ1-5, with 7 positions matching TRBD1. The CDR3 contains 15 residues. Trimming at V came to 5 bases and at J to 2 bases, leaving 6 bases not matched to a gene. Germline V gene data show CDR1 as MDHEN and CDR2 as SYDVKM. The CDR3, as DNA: TGTGCCAGCAGTCCCCCAGGACAGGGCAATCAGCCCCAGCATTTT. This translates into CASSPPGQGNQPQHF.

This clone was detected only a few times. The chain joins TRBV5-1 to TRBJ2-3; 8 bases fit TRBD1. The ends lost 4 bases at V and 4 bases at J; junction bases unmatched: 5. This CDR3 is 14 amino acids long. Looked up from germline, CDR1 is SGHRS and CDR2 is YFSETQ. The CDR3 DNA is TGCGCCAGCAGCCTGGACAGGGCGGCAGATACGCAGTATTTT. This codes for CASSLDRAADTQYF.

This chain's CDR3 is CASSKLGQGAWGYGYTF. In nucleotides, the CDR3 is TGTGCCAGCAGCAAACTGGGACAGGGGGCGTGGGGCTATGGCTACACCTTC. The chain couples TRBV27 to TRBJ1-2, with TRBD1 identical over 12 bases. CDR1 and CDR2 from the germline V gene are MNHEY and SMNVEV (reference sequence). The junction had 12 bases not matched to a gene; V was cut back by 6 bases and J by 4 bases. The CDR3 is 17 amino acids.